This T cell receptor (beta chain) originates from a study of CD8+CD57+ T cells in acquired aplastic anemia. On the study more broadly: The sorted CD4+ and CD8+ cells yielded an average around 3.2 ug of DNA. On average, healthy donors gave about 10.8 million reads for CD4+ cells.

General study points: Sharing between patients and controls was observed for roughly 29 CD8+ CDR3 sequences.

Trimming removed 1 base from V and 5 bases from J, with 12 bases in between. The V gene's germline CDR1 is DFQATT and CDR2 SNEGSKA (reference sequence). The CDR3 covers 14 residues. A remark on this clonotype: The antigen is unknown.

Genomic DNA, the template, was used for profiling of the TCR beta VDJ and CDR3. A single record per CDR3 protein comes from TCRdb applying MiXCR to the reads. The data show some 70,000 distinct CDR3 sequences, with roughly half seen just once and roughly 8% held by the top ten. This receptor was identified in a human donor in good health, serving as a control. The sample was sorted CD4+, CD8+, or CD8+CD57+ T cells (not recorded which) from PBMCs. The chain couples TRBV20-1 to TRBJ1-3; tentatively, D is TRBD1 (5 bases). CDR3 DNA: TGCAGTGCTAGAGGGTCAGGGACGCGAAACACCATATATTTT. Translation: CSARGSGTRNTIYF.